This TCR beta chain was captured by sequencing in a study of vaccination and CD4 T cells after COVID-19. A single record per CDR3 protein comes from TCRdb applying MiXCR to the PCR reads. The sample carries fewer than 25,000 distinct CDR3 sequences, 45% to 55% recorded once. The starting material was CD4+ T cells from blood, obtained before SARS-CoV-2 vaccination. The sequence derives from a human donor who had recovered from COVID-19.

CDR3 bases: TGCAGTGCAACCGGGACAGGGTCGAGCACAGATACGCAGTATTTT. It specifies CSATGTGSSTDTQYF. The V gene is TRBV20-1, the J gene TRBJ2-3; 9 bases agree with TRBD1. V shed 6 bases and J 0 bases; nucleotides not matched to a gene: 7. Germline CDR1 DFQATT, CDR2 SNEGSKA (reference sequence). The CDR3 is made up of 15 amino acids.